This record concerns one T cell receptor (beta chain) sequence. Its specificity is unknown. The ends were cut back, 6 bases at V and 3 bases at J, with 12 bases in the middle. CDR1 is SGHRS, CDR2 YFSETQ, per germline. CDR3 size: 13 residues. The record originates from a study of T cell responses to AZD1222 COVID-19 vaccine. Regarding the study as a whole: Spike-specific TCR breadth and depth rose after two AZD1222 doses. Donors were mostly white British, more females; clonal diversity possibly underestimated. Regions 160-218 and 743-854 dominated among vaccine-associated CD4 TCRs spanning spike. The study identified only five or six AZD1222 recipients as seropositive at baseline.

Here immunoSEQ multiplex PCR was the method, and the copy in TCRdb shows in-frame clones only, minus some. Of about 97,000 clones listed, about 89% are singletons. Here the sequenced sample was peripheral blood, taken on day 0 of AZD1222 vaccination. The TCR originated in an adult in good health. The chain is built from TRBV5-1 and TRBJ2-5; D gene ambiguous. DNA of the CDR3: TGCGCCAGCACCCCCGGCAGCGAAGAGACCCAGTACTTC. Amino acids: CASTPGSEETQYF.